This TCR beta chain appears in the sequencing data of a study of beta chain features in type 1 diabetes. Study results and caveats: Moderate yet significant TCRB CDR3 shortening was seen in Type 1 diabetes patients in all four CD4+ subsets.

Concerning this clone: Its antigen is not known.

cDNA synthesis used the whole RNA isolate, giving expressed TCRB sequences. Only in-frame clones appear in the TCRdb table, and some are missing; sequencing was by immunoSEQ multiplex PCR. The sample has roughly 300,000 clones, roughly 9% seen once. This receptor was identified in a man under 40 with type 1 diabetes. The sequenced sample was central memory CD4+ T cells from blood.

The CDR3 protein is CASSQGWDRGYGYTF. CDR3 DNA: TGTGCCAGCAGCCAAGGATGGGACAGGGGCTATGGCTACACCTTC. The V gene is TRBV16, the J gene TRBJ1-2; 10 bases are a match to TRBD1. The junction had 4 bases not matched to a gene; V was cut back by 2 bases and J by 4 bases. CDR3 length equals 15 residues. The germline V gene encodes CDR1 KGHSY and CDR2 FQNENV.